Listed here is a single T cell receptor beta chain. The antigen remains undetermined. The data were obtained in a study of blood T cells in healthy people across ages. General study findings and limits: Whereas aged donors had fewer naive CD4+ cells, long-lived donors had more of them and higher diversity.

Combining a sample-barcoded 5' primer with a J-beta primer mix, a second PCR ran for roughly 6 to 12 cycles. TCRdb reanalysed the 5' RACE reads using MiXCR and keeps one entry per CDR3 protein. The sample has 1.5 million to 2 million distinct CDR3 sequences, roughly 30% seen once; the top ten hold 7.7%. This TCR was sampled from a woman younger than 45 in good health. The sequenced sample consisted of blood.

CDR3 in DNA: TGTGCCTGGGCGGCTCACCAGGGTCTCTATGGCTACACCTTC. Its translation: CAWAAHQGLYGYTF. The chain carries TRBV30 and TRBJ1-2; a possible D gene is TRBD1 (5 bases). The ends were cut back, 5 bases at V and 4 bases at J, with 17 bases in the middle. Germline CDR1 reads GTSNPN; CDR2 reads SVGIG (reference sequence). The CDR3 is 14 residues long.